The rows below give T cell receptor beta chains drawn from one sample of a study of human thymus T cells. Clones were read by immunoSEQ multiplex PCR, and TCRdb kept only the in-frame ones, dropping some. Of some 120,000 clones in the sample, around 94% were seen once. The sequenced material came from thymus tissue. The receptors were sampled from a boy in the first two years of life with a congenital heart defect but otherwise immunologically healthy. The CDR3 runs from the conserved cysteine through the conserved F or W. Each record gives: V gene, clone size, J gene, D gene, CDR3 protein, CDR3 DNA. A D gene is named only where the DNA matches it firmly. The size entry is marked missing in some rows and otherwise reads once, few, many or a size class.

TRBV2,.,TRBJ1-2,TRBD1,CASSYQGVTMGYTF,TGTGCCAGCAGTTACCAGGGGGTCACTATGGGCTACACCTTC
TRBV7-2,.,TRBJ1-2,.,CASSLDPGRHYGYTF,TGTGCCAGCAGCTTAGACCCAGGGAGACACTATGGCTACACCTTC
TRBV7-9,.,TRBJ2-7,TRBD1,CASGTGNYEQYF,TGTGCCAGTGGGACAGGGAACTACGAGCAGTACTTC
TRBV5-3,.,TRBJ2-7,.,CARSLQPKTSSYEQYF,TGTGCCAGAAGCTTGCAGCCCAAGACATCCTCCTACGAGCAGTACTTC
TRBV9,.,TRBJ2-7,TRBD2,CASSVDGGADIEQYF,TGTGCCAGCAGCGTAGACGGGGGGGCCGATATCGAGCAGTACTTC
TRBV19,.,TRBJ1-2,TRBD1,CASSILGLGQGSYGYTF,TGTGCCAGTAGTATTTTGGGTCTGGGACAGGGGTCCTATGGCTACACCTTC
TRBV5-1,.,TRBJ2-7,.,CASSSDPYRNGLVHEQYF,TGCGCCAGCAGCTCCGACCCGTACAGGAACGGACTCGTCCACGAGCAGTACTTC
TRBV19,.,TRBJ1-5,TRBD1,CASREETGTDDSNQPQHF,TGTGCCAGTAGAGAAGAAACCGGGACAGACGATAGCAATCAGCCCCAGCATTTT
TRBV11-2,.,TRBJ2-1,.,CASSLEEEQFF,TGTGCCAGCAGCTTAGAAGAAGAGCAGTTCTTC
TRBV12-1,.,TRBJ2-3,.,CASSSRLAGRFRTQYF,TGTGCCAGCAGCTCCAGACTAGCGGGGCGATTCCGGACGCAGTATTTT
TRBV7-8,.,TRBJ2-3,.,CASSHGALTDTQYF,TGTGCCAGCAGCCATGGGGCCTTAACAGATACGCAGTATTTT
TRBV19,.,TRBJ2-1,TRBD1,CASSIGQGADNEQFF,TGTGCCAGTAGTATCGGACAGGGGGCAGACAATGAGCAGTTCTTC
TRBV7-2,.,TRBJ2-7,.,CASSPRGGYEQYF,TGTGCCAGCAGCCCTCGGGGAGGCTACGAGCAGTATTTC
TRBV6-6,.,TRBJ1-2,.,CATHLGLLSIF,TGTGCCACGCACCTGGGATTACTTTCTATTTTC
TRBV2,once,TRBJ2-2,.,CASKTDMRGRLFF,TGTGCCAGCAAAACGGATATGCGAGGGAGGCTGTTTTTT
TRBV7-2,.,TRBJ1-1,.,CASSPLRGTEAFF,TGTGCCAGCAGCCCCCTTCGTGGCACTGAAGCTTTCTTT
TRBV7-9,.,TRBJ1-4,.,CASSKNEKLFF,TGTGCCAGCAGCAAAAATGAAAAACTGTTTTTT
TRBV7-9,.,TRBJ1-2,TRBD1,CASSMPGQRGNYGYTF,TGTGCCAGCAGCATGCCGGGACAGCGAGGGAACTATGGCTACACCTTC
TRBV10-2,.,TRBJ1-1,.,CASSELGMTEAFF,TGCGCCAGCAGTGAGTTGGGGATGACTGAAGCTTTCTTT
TRBV28,.,TRBJ2-7,.,CASSFEKVYYEQYF,TGTGCCAGCAGTTTTGAGAAGGTTTATTACGAGCAGTACTTC
TRBV27,.,TRBJ2-5,.,CASSLAMGTQETQYF,TGTGCCAGCAGTTTAGCTATGGGCACCCAAGAGACCCAGTACTTC
TRBV27,once,TRBJ1-2,TRBD1,CASSLSDRGDDGYTF,TGTGCCAGCAGTTTATCCGACAGGGGAGATGATGGCTACACCTTC
TRBV9,.,TRBJ2-1,.,CASSVDLYNEQFF,TGTGCCAGCAGCGTAGATCTCTACAATGAGCAGTTCTTC
TRBV2,.,TRBJ1-2,.,CASSPSYGYTF,TGTGCCAGCAGCCCCTCCTATGGCTACACCTTC
TRBV27,.,TRBJ2-4,.,CASSLGAGLGKNIQYF,TGTGCCAGCAGTTTAGGAGCGGGCTTGGGGAAAAACATTCAGTACTTC
TRBV6-1,.,TRBJ1-1,.,CASSEPHNCGSAEAFF,TGTGCCAGCAGTGAACCCCATAATTGTGGGTCGGCTGAAGCTTTCTTT
TRBV5-5,.,TRBJ1-6,.,CASSPYPYNSPLHF,TGTGCCAGCAGCCCGTACCCCTATAATTCACCCCTCCACTTT
TRBV4-1,.,TRBJ2-7,TRBD2,CASSLRLAGSYEQYF,TGCGCCAGCAGCCTTAGACTAGCCGGCTCCTACGAGCAGTACTTC
TRBV11-2,.,TRBJ2-5,TRBD2,CASSSLRTSGETQYF,TGTGCCAGCAGCTCCCTTCGGACTAGTGGTGAGACCCAGTACTTC
TRBV7-2,.,TRBJ2-7,TRBD1,CASSLARGTGLSYEQYF,TGTGCCAGCAGCTTAGCGAGAGGGACAGGGCTTTCCTACGAGCAGTACTTC
TRBV4-1,.,TRBJ2-7,.,CASSQVGGDEQYF,TGCGCCAGCAGCCAAGTCGGGGGTGACGAGCAGTACTTC
TRBV19,.,TRBJ2-5,TRBD2,CASSIGLAGAFGTQYF,TGTGCCAGTAGTATAGGACTAGCGGGGGCCTTCGGGACCCAGTACTTC
TRBV28,.,TRBJ1-1,TRBD1,CASSFPYPGQGSKAFF,TGTGCCAGCAGTTTCCCCTATCCGGGACAGGGGAGCAAAGCTTTCTTT
TRBV4-2,.,TRBJ2-1,.,CASSQDWYSETYNEQFF,TGTGCCAGCAGCCAAGATTGGTACAGCGAAACCTACAATGAGCAGTTCTTC
TRBV4-3,.,TRBJ2-3,.,CASSLKEGGSDTQYF,TGCGCCAGCAGCCTGAAGGAAGGAGGGTCAGATACGCAGTATTTT
TRBV2,once,TRBJ1-1,TRBD1,CASRDRARTEAFF,TGTGCCAGCAGGGACAGGGCGAGGACTGAAGCTTTCTTT
TRBV28,once,TRBJ2-7,.,CASSFWGEPYEQYF,TGTGCCAGCAGTTTCTGGGGAGAGCCCTACGAGCAGTACTTC
TRBV4-3,.,TRBJ2-1,.,CASSERSGEVYNEQFF,TGCGCCAGCAGCGAAAGATCAGGCGAGGTCTACAATGAGCAGTTCTTC
TRBV7-2,.,TRBJ2-1,TRBD2,CASSSILAGNHNEQFF,TGTGCCAGCAGCTCAATCCTAGCGGGGAATCACAATGAGCAGTTCTTC
TRBV10-2,.,TRBJ2-7,.,CASTWDKDYEQYF,TGCGCCAGCACCTGGGACAAAGACTACGAGCAGTACTTC
TRBV7-9,.,TRBJ2-3,TRBD2,CASSLRSGGNTDTQYF,TGTGCCAGCAGCTTAAGGAGCGGGGGGAACACAGATACGCAGTATTTT